This entry lists 8 T cell receptor beta chains sequenced from one sample in a study of blood T cell repertoires in COVID-19 (dated by TCRdb to about 2020). To prepare the library, the immunoSEQ multiplex PCR assay was applied. In its TCRdb copy, this immuneACCESS table keeps in-frame sequences only and misses some clones. Where compared with another copy, unresolved V genes explain less than half of these, and the others have no known cause. The sample table records roughly 220,000 clones; 65% to 90% of these occur just once. 3.5% to 4% of the sample lies in the top ten. Sample: PBMCs or T cells enriched from blood (not recorded which). The receptor source for this set is a woman aged 40-49 years with acute COVID-19.

The chain links TRBV7-9 to TRBJ2-7; 7 bases fit TRBD1. V lost 2 bases, J lost 6 bases, and 13 bases stayed unmatched. This CDR3 is 16 amino acids long. Germline CDR1 reads SEHNR; CDR2 reads FQNEAQ (reference sequence). The CDR3 sequence is CASSLRGQPFPGEQYF. In nucleotides, the CDR3 is TGTGCCAGCAGCTTAAGGGGGCAGCCCTTTCCAGGCGAGCAGTACTTC.

This clone was counted a single time. The chain is built from TRBV3-1 (or the pseudogene TRBV3-2) and TRBJ1-2, with TRBD1 as a possible D gene (5 bases). V lost 6 bases, J lost 5 bases, and 19 bases lay in between. This CDR3 spans 15 amino acids. CDR1 is LGHDT and CDR2 is YNNKEL in the germline V gene (reference sequence). CDR3 DNA sequence: TGTGCCAGCAGACCGTTAGGGGCGGGGTCATATGGCTACACCTTC. Its protein is CASRPLGAGSYGYTF.

This sequence joins TRBV7-6 and TRBJ2-1; no reliable D call. With 5 bases removed from V and 4 bases from J, the gap between germline ends came to 15 bases. Germline V CDR1 and CDR2: SGHVS, FNYEAQ. There are 15 residues in the CDR3. The CDR3 here is CASSPYGERYNEQFF. For the CDR3, the DNA is TGTGCCAGCAGCCCCTACGGAGAGAGATACAATGAGCAGTTCTTC.

This chain links TRBV7-3 with TRBJ2-1, with TRBD2 identical over 9 bases. This CDR3 comprises 15 residues. V dropped 5 bases and J dropped 7; count of bases not matched to a gene: 9. Germline CDR1 is SGHTA and CDR2 is FQGTGA. This CDR3 is CASSIVAGVGNEQFF. The CDR3, as DNA: TGTGCCAGCAGCATTGTAGCGGGAGTTGGAAATGAGCAGTTCTTC.

This chain joins TRBV5-1 and TRBJ2-1, with D perhaps matching TRBD2 (6 bases). V lost 2 bases and J 0 bases, leaving 9 bases between the germline ends. The length of the CDR3 is 15 residues. Germline lookup yields CDR1 SGHRS and CDR2 YFSETQ. The CDR3 here is CASSFRESSYNEQFF. As DNA, the CDR3 is TGCGCCAGCAGCTTCCGGGAGAGCTCCTACAATGAGCAGTTCTTC.

The chain uses TRBV4-3 and TRBJ2-7, with 9 positions matching TRBD1. The J segment lost 5 bases and the V segment lost 1 base, leaving 12 bases of the junction unmatched. The CDR3 sequence is 17 residues long. Germline V lookup: CDR1 LGHNA, CDR2 YSLEER. The CDR3 nucleotides are TGCGCCAGCAGCCAAGCTACCTCGGGACAGGGTTTCAACGAGCAGTACTTC. Translated: CASSQATSGQGFNEQYF.

This clone was seen only once. The rearrangement joins TRBV7-8 to TRBJ2-2, with D perhaps TRBD2 (6 bases). The CDR3 totals 14 residues. The germline V gene encodes CDR1 SGHVS and CDR2 FQNEAQ. V was shortened by 6 bases and J by 0 bases, with 8 bases between the two germline ends. The CDR3, as DNA: TGTGCCAGCAGTACTAGCCCGAACACCGGGGAGCTGTTTTTT. Protein product: CASSTSPNTGELFF.

The gene calls are TRBV3-1 (or the pseudogene TRBV3-2) and TRBJ2-2; 7 bases line up with TRBD2. This CDR3 is built from 18 residues. Germline lookup yields CDR1 LGHDT and CDR2 YNNKEL (reference sequence). J lost 2 bases, V lost 6 bases, and 15 bases had no gene match. CDR3 sequence (DNA): TGTGCCAGCAGACGCGGACAATTCGGGGGGACCAACACCGGGGAGCTGTTTTTT. This translates into CASRRGQFGGTNTGELFF.